The sequence of this TCR beta chain was determined in a study of blood T cell repertoires in COVID-19. Study details: Acute and convalescent COVID-19 specimens originated in the United States, Italy and Spain.

The germline V gene encodes CDR1 SGHRS and CDR2 YFSETQ. V shed 2 bases and J shed 0 bases, with 7 bases lying between them. This CDR3 region has 14 residues. In the authors' methods: Estimated nucleated cell counts came from reference gene primer amplification. Generated by immunoSEQ multiplex PCR, the TCRdb table keeps only in-frame clones and is missing some. The DNA gave D and trimming, while V, J and clone size come from that table. The sample contains approximately 400,000 clones, 88% of which appear only once. Each participant's cohort was designated according to participant-reported clinical history. Details on this clone: Other DNA sequences in this sample translate to the same CDR3.

Sequenced material: PBMCs or T cells enriched from blood (not recorded which). The receptor was isolated from a woman under 30 who had recovered from COVID-19. This chain joins TRBV5-1 and TRBJ2-3; perhaps TRBD1 as D (6 bases). The DNA for the CDR3 is TGCGCCAGCAGCTTAGGACAGAGCACAGATACGCAGTATTTT. Residues: CASSLGQSTDTQYF.